Sequencing of this T cell receptor beta chain was carried out in a study of blood T cell repertoires in COVID-19. Turning to the study itself: Researchers got acute and convalescent COVID-19 samples from the United States, Italy and Spain. Sample material is recorded as cDNA or gDNA derived from T cells, B-cell-depleted T cells, or PBMCs.

The data were produced by immunoSEQ multiplex PCR, yet TCRdb's version contains in-frame clones alone and is incomplete. Of some 130,000 clones listed, about 78% were seen once; the top ten hold approximately 11%. The sequencing input was peripheral blood. This TCR came from a man in his 60s who had recovered from COVID-19.

CDR3 coding DNA: TGTGCCAGCAGCTTAGATGCTACCCGAGAGGAGACCCAGTACTTC. It specifies CASSLDATREETQYF. The genes are TRBV7-9 and TRBJ2-5; D uncertain. Trimming left V 1 base short and J 5 bases short, with 14 bases between. Germline-derived CDR1 and CDR2 are SEHNR and FQNEAQ (reference sequence). This CDR3 is built from 15 residues.